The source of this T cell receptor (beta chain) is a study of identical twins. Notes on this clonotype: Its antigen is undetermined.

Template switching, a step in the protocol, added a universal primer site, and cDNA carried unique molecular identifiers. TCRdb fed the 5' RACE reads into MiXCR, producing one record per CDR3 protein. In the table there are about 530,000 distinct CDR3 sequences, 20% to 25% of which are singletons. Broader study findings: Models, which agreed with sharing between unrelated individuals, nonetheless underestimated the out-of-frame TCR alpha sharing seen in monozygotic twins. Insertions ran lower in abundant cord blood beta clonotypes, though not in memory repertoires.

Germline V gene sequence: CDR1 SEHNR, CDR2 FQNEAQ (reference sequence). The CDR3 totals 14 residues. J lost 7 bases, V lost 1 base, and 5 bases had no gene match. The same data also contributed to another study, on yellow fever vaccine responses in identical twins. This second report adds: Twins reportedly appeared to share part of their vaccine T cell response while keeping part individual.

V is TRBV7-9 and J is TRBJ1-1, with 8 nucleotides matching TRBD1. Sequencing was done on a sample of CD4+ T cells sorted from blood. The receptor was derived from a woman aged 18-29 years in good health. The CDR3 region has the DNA TGTGCCAGCAGCTTAGAACCCACAGGGGGTGAAGCTTTCTTT. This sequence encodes CASSLEPTGGEAFF.